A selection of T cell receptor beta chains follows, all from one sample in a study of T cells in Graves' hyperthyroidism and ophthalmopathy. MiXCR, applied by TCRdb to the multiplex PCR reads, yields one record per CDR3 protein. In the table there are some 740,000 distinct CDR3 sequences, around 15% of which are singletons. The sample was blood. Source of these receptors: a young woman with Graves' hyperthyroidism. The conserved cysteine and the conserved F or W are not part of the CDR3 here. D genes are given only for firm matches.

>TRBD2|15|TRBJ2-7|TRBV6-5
ASSYSGTSGHSYEQY
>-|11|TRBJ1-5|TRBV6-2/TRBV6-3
ASSSGEYQPQH
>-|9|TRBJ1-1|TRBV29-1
SGQYGTEAF
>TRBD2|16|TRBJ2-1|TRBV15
ATSRDLGREGRANEQF
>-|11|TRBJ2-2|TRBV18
ASSPLAIGELF
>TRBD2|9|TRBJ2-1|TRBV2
ARLAGEVQF
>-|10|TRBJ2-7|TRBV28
ASSFSLYEQY
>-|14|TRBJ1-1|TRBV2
ASSDDRFARNTEAF
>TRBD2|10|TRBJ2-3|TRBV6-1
ASRGGSDTQY
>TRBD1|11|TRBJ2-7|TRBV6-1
ASSHQGANEQY
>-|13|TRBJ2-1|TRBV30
AWSVVGVGVYEQF
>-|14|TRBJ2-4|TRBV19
ASQKGFKAAKDIQY
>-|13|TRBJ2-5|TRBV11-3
ASNAMLARGETQY
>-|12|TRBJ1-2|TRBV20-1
SANTRDLNYGYT
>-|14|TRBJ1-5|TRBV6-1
ASLAGIKEGNQPQH
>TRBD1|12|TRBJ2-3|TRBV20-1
SAKTGQGADTQY
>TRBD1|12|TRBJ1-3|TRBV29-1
SVEGDRVGNTIY
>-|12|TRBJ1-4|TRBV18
ASSPGFGNEKLF
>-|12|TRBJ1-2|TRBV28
ASSLAWRGNGYT
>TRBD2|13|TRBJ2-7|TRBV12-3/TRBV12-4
ASSLRREASYEQY
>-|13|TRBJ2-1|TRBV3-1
ASSQDVPFGNEQF
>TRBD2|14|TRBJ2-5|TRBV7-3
ASSYDGTTRGGTQY
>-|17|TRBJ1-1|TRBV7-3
ASSLTPIHLGTTNTEAF
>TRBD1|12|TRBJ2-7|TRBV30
AWSRGQGNFEQY
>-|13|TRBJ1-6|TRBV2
ASSDPSSYNSPLH
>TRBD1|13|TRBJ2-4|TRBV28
ASTTTGTVENIQY
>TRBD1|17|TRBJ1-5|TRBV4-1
ASSHKGTYMGQGGQPQH
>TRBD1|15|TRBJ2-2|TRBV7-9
ASSSSDRGRSTGELF
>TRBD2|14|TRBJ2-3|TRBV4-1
ASSYTSGSSTDTQY
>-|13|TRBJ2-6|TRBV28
ASSFRGTGANVLT
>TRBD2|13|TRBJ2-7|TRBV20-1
SATDSGSGLYEQY
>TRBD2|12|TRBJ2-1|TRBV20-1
SASSGRRYNEQF
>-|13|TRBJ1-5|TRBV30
AWIPGLGSNQPQH
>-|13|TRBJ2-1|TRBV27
ASSFRDLSYNEQF
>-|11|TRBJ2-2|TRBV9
ASSVGIGGELF
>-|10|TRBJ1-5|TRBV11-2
ASSSQGQPQH
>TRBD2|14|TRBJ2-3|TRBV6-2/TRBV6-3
ASRPIAGGPGDTQY
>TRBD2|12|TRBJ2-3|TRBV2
AGARDYSTDTQY